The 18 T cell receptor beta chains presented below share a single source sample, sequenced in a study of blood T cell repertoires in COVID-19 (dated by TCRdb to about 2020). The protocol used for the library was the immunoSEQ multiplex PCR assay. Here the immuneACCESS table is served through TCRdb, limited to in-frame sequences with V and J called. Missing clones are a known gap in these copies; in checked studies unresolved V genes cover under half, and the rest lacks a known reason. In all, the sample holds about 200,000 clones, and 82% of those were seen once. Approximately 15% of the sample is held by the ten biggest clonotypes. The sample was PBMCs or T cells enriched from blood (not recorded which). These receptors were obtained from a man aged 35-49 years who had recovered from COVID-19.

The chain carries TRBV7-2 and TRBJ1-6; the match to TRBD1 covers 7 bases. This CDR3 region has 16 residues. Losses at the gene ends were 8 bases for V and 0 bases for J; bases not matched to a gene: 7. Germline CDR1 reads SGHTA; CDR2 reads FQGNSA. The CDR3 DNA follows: TGTGCCAGCCAGTCGGGACAGAGCTCCTATAATTCACCCCTCCACTTT. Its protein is CASQSGQSSYNSPLHF.

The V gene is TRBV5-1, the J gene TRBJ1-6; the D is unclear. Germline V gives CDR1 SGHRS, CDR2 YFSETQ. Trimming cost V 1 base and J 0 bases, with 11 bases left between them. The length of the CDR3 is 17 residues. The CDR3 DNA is TGCGCCAGCAGCTTGATGCCACCGAGCTCCTATAATTCACCCCTCCACTTT. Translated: CASSLMPPSSYNSPLHF. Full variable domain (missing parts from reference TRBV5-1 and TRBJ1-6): KAGVTQTPRYLIKTRGQQVTLSCSPISGHRSVSWYQQTPGQGLQFLFEYFSETQRNKGNFPGRFSGRQFSNSRSEMNVSTLELGDSALYLCASSLMPPSSYNSPLHFGNGTRLTVT.

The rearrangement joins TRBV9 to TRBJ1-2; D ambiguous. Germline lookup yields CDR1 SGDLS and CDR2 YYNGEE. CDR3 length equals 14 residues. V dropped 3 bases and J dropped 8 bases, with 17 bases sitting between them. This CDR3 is CASSEPIGLHGYTF. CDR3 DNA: TGTGCCAGCAGCGAGCCCATCGGGTTGCACGGCTACACCTTC.

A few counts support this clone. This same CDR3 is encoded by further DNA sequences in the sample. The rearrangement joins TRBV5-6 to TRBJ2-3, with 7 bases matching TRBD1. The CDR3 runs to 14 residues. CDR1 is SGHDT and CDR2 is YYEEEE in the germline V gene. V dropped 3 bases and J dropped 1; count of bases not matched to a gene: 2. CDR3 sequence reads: CASSSGQGTDTQYF. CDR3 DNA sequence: TGTGCCAGCAGCTCTGGACAGGGCACAGATACGCAGTATTTT.

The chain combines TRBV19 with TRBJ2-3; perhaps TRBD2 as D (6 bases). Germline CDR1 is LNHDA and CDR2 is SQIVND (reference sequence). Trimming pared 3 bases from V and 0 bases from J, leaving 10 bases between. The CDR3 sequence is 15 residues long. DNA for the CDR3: TGTGCCAGTAGTATCGGGACTCAGAGCACAGATACGCAGTATTTT. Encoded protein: CASSIGTQSTDTQYF. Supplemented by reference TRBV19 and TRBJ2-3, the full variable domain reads DGGITQSPKYLFRKEGQNVTLSCEQNLNHDAMYWYRQDPGQGLRLIYYSQIVNDFQKGDIAEGYSVSREKKESFPLTVTSAQKNPTAFYLCASSIGTQSTDTQYFGPGTRLTVL.

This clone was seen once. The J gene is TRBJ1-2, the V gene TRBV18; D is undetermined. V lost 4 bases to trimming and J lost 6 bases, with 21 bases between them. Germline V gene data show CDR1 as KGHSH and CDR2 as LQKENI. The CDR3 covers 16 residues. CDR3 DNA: TGTGCCAGCTCACTTCTCGGCCCAGGTCCTCAAGATGGCTACACCTTC. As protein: CASSLLGPGPQDGYTF.

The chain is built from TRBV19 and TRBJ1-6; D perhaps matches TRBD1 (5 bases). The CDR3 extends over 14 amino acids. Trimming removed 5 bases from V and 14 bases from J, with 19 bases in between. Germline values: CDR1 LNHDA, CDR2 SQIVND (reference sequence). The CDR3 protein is CASSDGTLLATLHF. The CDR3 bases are TGTGCCAGTAGTGACGGGACCCTCCTAGCGACCCTCCACTTT.

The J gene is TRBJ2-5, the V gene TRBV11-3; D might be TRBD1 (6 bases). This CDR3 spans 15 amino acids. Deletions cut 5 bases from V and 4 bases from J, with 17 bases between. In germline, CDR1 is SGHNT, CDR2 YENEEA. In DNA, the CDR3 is TGTGCCAGCAGCACCTCCTCACAGGGTGGAGAGACCCAGTACTTC. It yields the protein CASSTSSQGGETQYF. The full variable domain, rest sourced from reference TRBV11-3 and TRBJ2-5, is EAGVVQSPRYKIIEKKQPVAFWCNPISGHNTLYWYLQNLGQGPELLIRYENEEAVDDSQLPKDRFSAERLKGVDSTLKIQPAELGDSAVYLCASSTSSQGGETQYFGPGTRLLVL.

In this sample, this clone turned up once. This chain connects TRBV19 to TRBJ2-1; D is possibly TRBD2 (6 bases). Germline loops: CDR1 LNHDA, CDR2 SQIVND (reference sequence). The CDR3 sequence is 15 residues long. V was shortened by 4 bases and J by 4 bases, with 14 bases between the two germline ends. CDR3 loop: CASSTRTTSYNEQFF. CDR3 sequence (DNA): TGTGCCAGTAGTACGCGGACTACTTCGTACAATGAGCAGTTCTTC.

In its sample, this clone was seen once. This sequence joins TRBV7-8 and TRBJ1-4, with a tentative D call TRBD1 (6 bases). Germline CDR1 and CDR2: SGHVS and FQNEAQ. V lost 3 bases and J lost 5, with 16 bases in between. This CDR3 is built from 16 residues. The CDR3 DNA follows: TGTGCCAGCAGCTTCTACAGGGATCCGATAAATGAAAAACTGTTTTTT. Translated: CASSFYRDPINEKLFF.

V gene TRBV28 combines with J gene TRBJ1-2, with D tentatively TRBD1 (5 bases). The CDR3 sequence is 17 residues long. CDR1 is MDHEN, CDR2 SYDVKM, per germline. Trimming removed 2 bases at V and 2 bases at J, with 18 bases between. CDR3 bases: TGTGCCAGCAGTTTACCGATGACGTTGACAGCGAACTATGGCTACACCTTC. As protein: CASSLPMTLTANYGYTF.

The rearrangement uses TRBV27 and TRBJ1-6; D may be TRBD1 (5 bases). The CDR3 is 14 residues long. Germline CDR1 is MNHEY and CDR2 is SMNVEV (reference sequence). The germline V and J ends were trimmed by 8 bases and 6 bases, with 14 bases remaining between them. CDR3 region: CASQPGGANSPLHF. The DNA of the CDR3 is TGTGCCAGCCAACCGGGAGGGGCTAATTCACCCCTCCACTTT.

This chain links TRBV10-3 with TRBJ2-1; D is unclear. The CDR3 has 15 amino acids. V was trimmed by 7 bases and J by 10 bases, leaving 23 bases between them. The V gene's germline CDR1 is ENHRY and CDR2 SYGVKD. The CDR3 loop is CAITGQVVSVREQFF. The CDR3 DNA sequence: TGTGCCATCACCGGCCAGGTAGTTTCCGTTCGCGAGCAGTTCTTC.

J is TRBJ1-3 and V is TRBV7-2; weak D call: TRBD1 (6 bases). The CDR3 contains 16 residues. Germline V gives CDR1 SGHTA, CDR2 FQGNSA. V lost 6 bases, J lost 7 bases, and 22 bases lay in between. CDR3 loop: CASRPPGGPRGNTIYF. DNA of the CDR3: TGTGCCAGCAGACCTCCGGGGGGGCCCCGGGGTAACACCATATATTTT.

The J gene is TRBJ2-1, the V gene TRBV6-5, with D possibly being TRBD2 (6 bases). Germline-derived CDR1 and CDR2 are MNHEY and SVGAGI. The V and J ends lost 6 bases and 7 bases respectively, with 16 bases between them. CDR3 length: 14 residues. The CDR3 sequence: CASRPMAAGNEQFF. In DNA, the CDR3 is TGTGCCAGCAGACCTATGGCTGCGGGGAATGAGCAGTTCTTC.

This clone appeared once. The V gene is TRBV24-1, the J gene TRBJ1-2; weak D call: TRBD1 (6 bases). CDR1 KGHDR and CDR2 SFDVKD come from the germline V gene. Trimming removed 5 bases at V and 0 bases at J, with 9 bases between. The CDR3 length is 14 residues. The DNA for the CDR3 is TGTGCCACCAGTGGCCAGGGGTCTAACTATGGCTACACCTTC. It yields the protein CATSGQGSNYGYTF.

The CDR3 DNA follows: TGTGCCAGCAGTTTGGAGGATTCACCCCTCCACTTT. The encoded protein is CASSLEDSPLHF. This sequence joins TRBV12-3 or TRBV12-4 and TRBJ1-6; D gene ambiguous. With 3 bases removed from V and 8 bases from J, the gap between germline ends came to 5 bases. The CDR3 is 12 amino acids.

CDR3 amino acids: CSVLDRQGVVYGYTF. CDR3 in DNA: TGCAGCGTTTTGGACAGGCAGGGGGTAGTCTATGGCTACACCTTC. The chain is built from TRBV29-1 and TRBJ1-2; TRBD1 matches 7 bases. Per germline, CDR1 SQVTM and CDR2 ANQGSEA. This CDR3 has 15 residues. Trimming took 5 bases from V and 4 from J; bases not matched to a gene: 13.